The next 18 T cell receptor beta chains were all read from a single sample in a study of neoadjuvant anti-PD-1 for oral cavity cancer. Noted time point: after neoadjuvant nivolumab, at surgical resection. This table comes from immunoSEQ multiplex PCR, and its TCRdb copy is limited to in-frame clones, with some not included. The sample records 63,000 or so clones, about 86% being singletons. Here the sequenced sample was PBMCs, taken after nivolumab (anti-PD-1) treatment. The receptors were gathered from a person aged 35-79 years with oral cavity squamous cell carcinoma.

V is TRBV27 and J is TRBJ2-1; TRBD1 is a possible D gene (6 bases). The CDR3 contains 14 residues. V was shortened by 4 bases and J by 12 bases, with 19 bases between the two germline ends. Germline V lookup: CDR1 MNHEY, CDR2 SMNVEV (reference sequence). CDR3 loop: CASSSLTTGPGQFF. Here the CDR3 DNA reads TGTGCCAGCAGTTCCTTGACCACAGGGCCGGGGCAGTTCTTC.

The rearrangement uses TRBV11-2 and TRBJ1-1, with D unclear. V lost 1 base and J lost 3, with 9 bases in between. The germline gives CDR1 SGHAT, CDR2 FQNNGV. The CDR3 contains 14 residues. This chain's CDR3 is CASSLVVGDTEAFF. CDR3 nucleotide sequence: TGTGCCAGCAGCTTAGTAGTCGGGGACACTGAAGCTTTCTTT.

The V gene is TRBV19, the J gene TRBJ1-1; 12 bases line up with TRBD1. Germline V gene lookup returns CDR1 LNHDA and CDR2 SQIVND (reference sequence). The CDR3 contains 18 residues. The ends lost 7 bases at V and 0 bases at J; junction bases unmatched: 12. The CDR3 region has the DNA TGTGCCAGTATGGGACAGGGGGCCCTGCGGAGCTTGAACACTGAAGCTTTCTTT. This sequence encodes CASMGQGALRSLNTEAFF.

The CDR3 DNA reads as TGCGCCAGCCACCCCCGGGGGGGGGACACCGGGGAGCTGTTTTTT. This encodes CASHPRGGDTGELFF. The chain couples TRBV5-1 to TRBJ2-2; 8 bases match TRBD2. Trimming at V came to 7 bases and at J to 3 bases, leaving 8 bases not matched to a gene. Germline V lookup: CDR1 SGHRS, CDR2 YFSETQ. CDR3 size: 15 residues.

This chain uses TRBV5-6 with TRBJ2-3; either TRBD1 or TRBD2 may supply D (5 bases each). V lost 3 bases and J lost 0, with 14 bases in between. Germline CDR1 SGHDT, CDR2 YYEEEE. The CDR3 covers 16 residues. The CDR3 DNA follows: TGTGCCAGCAGCTGGGCAACGGGGCCTAGCACAGATACGCAGTATTTT. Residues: CASSWATGPSTDTQYF.

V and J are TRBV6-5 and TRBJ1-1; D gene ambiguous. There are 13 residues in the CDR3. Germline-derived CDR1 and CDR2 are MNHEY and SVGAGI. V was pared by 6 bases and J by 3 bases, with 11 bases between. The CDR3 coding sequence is TGTGCCAGCAGCCGGACCATCGACACTGAAGCTTTCTTT. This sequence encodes CASSRTIDTEAFF.

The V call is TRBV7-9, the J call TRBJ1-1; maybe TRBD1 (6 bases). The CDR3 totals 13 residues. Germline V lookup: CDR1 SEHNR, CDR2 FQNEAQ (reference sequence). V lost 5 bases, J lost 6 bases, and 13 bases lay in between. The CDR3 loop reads CASSLQGGAEAFF. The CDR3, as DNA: TGTGCCAGCAGCCTACAGGGTGGCGCTGAAGCTTTCTTT. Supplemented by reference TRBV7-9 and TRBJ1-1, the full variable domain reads DTGVSQNPRHKITKRGQNVTFRCDPISEHNRLYWYRQTLGQGPEFLTYFQNEAQLEKSRLLSDRFSAERPKGSFSTLEIQRTEQGDSAMYLCASSLQGGAEAFFGQGTRLTVV.

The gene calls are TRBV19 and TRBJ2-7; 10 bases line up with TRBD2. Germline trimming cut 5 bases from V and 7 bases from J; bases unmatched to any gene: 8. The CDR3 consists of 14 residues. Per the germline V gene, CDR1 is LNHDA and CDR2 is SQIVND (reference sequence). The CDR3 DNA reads TGTGCCAGTAGTCTCGGGACTAGCGTCGGAGAGCAGTACTTC. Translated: CASSLGTSVGEQYF.

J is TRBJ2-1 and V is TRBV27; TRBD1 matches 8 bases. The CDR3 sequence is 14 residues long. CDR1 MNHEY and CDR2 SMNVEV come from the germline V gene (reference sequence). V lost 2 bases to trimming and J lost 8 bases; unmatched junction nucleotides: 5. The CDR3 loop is CASSLDRGVYEQFF. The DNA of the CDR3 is TGTGCCAGCAGTTTAGACAGGGGCGTCTATGAGCAGTTCTTC.

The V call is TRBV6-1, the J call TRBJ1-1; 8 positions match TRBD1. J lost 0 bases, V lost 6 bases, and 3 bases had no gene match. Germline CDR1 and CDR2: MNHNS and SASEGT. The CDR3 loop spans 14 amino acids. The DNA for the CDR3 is TGTGCCAGCAGCAGACAGGGGATGAACACTGAAGCTTTCTTT. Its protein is CASSRQGMNTEAFF.

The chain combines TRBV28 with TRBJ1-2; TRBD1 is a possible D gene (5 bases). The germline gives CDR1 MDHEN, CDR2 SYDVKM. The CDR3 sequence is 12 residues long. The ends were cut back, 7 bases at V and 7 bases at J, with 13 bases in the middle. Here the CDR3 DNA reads TGTGCCAGCATCTCAGGGTTACTTGGCTACACCTTC. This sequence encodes CASISGLLGYTF.

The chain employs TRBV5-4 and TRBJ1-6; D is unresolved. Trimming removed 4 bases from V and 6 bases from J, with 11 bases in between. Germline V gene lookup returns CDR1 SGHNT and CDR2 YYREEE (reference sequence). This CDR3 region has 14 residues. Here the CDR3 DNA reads TGTGCCAGCAGCCGGGAATTTGGTAATTCACCCCTCCACTTT. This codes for CASSREFGNSPLHF.

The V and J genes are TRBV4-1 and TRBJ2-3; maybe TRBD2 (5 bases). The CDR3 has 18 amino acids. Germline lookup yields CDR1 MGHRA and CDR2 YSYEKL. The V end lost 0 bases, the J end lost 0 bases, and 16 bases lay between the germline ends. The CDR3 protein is CASSQDASTGFSTDTQYF. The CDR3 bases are TGCGCCAGCAGCCAAGATGCTTCAACGGGGTTCAGCACAGATACGCAGTATTTT.

The CDR3, as DNA: TGTGCCAGCAGTTCCATGGGGGGTGGAACTGAAGCTTTCTTT. This translates into CASSSMGGGTEAFF. The rearrangement uses TRBV6-1 and TRBJ1-1; a possible D gene is TRBD1 (5 bases). The CDR3 totals 14 residues. V lost 5 bases to trimming and J lost 5 bases, with 15 bases between them. Germline V gene sequence: CDR1 MNHNS, CDR2 SASEGT.

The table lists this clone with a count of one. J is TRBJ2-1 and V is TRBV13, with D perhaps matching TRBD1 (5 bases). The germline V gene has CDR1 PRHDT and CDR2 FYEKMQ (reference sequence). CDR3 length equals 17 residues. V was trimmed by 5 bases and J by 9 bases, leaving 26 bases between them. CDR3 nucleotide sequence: TGTGCCAGCAGCCCGGCCCCCTCTAGAAGGGGTACTACTGAGCAGTTCTTC. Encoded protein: CASSPAPSRRGTTEQFF.

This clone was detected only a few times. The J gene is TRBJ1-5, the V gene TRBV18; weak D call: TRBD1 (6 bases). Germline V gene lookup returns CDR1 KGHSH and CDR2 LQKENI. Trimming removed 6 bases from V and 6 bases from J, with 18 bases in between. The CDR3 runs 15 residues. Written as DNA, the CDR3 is TGTGCCAGCTCCCAAACAGGGTTCGGGGGTCAGCCCCAGCATTTT. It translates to CASSQTGFGGQPQHF.

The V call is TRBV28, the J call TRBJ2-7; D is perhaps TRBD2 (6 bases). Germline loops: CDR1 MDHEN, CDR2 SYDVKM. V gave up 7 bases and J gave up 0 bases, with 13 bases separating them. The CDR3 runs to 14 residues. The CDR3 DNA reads TGTGCCAGCAACAACTTCGGGAGCTCCTACGAGCAGTACTTC. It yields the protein CASNNFGSSYEQYF.

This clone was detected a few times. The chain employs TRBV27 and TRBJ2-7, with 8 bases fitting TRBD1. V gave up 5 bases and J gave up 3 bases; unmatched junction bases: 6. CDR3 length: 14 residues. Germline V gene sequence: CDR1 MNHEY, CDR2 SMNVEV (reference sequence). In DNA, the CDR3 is TGTGCCAGCAGTCAGACAGGGGCTCGCTACGAGCAGTACTTC. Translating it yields CASSQTGARYEQYF.